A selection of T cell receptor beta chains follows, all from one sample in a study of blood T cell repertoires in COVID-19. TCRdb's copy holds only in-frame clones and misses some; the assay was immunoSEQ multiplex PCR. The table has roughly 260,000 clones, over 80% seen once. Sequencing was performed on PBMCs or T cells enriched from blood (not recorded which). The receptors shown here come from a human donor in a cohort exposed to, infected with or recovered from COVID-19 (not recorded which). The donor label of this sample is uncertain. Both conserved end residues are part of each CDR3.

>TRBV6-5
CASTLGVSDTQYF
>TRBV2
CASSDRVGTEAFF
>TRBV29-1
CSVKQGQGEQYF
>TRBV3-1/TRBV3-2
CASSQGGAQGTEAFF
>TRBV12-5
CASGWTGLGYEQYF
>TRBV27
CASRLRDSFYEQYF
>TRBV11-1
CASSLDGDTEAFF
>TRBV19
CASTTGTSGGDTQYF
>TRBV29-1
CSVESSSSYEQYF
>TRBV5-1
CASSRGWNTEAFF
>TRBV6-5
CASSYSTAGGYGYTF
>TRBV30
CAWSHRDRGSDAFF
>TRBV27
CASLPPGGF
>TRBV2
CASIRDRGGYTF
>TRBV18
CASSLQGANEKLFF
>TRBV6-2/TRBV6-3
CASSTSHGLVGSTDTQYF
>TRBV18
CASSPSHVSGNTIYF
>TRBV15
CATSRDTGGNEKLFF
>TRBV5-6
CASSPLGQGDEKLFF
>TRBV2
CASSSGLAGGHNYNEQFF
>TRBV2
CASRRGQDENTIYF
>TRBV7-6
CASSWGGGLGNTIYF
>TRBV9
CASSDQRGREQFF
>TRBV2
CASSTPGDRLTYNSPLHF
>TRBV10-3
CAISQKGGTEAFF
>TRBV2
CASSARQGASALGYTF
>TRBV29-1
CSVEEERGGPDTQYF
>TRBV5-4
CASSGLRGGIYNEQFF
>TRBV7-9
CASSLTGGVANEKLFF
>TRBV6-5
CASSSGLARELFF
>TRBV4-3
CASSQDRRTSYGYTF
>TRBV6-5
CASSPGTGVTEAFF
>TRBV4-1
CASSGQGGGEQYF
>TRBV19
CASSSGTSGSDEQFF
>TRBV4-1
CASSQEYRSSTDTQYF
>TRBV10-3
CAISPQGRGTQYF
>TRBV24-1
CATSRRQYTDTQYF
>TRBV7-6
CASSLGGTVPQETQYF
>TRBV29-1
CSVSNLGQGYTF
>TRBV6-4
CASSTTGYGSPLHF
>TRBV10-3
CAISERADEQFF
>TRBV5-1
CASSLRPKGPEGAYTEAFF
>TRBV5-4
CASSGAFEWYMNTEAFF
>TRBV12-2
CASRLYRGQGDSCQPQHF
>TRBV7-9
CASSLIPGQGLNTEAFF
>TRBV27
CASSRDGGNYGYTF
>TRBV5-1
CASSLGDISNQPQHF
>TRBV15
CATSRDRTGVIDTQYF
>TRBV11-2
CASSFQLAGVEKLFF
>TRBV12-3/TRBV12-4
CASSFHGNYEQYF
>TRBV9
CASSVAGGAGETQYF
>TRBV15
CATSSRPGLDNSPLHF
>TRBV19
CASSMRLAGGIQETQYF
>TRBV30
CASKQGDQPQHF
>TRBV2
CASKYRGSSRNEQFF
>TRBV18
CASSPESLSGNTIYF
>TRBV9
CASSEGDGVSPLHF
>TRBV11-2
CASSLVGPQETQYF
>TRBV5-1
CASKTGPGDTQYF